One sample yielded the 2 T cell receptor beta chains listed below, sequenced in a study of blood T cell repertoires in COVID-19. TCRdb's copy holds only in-frame clones and misses some; the assay was immunoSEQ multiplex PCR. The sample lists some 250,000 clones, approximately 78% occurring once. The sequencing input was peripheral blood. The receptors were gathered from a woman aged 18-29 years with acute or convalescent COVID-19.

This clone was detected a few times. This rearrangement joins TRBV2 to TRBJ2-7, with D unresolved. V was pared by 8 bases and J by 11 bases, with 16 bases between. The CDR3 is 11 amino acids. CDR1 and CDR2 (germline): SNHLY, FYNNEI. CDR3 protein: CASSTLGFKYF. The CDR3, as DNA: TGTGCCAGCTCGACCCTCGGGTTTAAGTACTTC.

The table lists this clone with a count of one. The V call is TRBV4-3, the J call TRBJ1-1, with a tentative D call TRBD1 (5 bases). V was trimmed by 1 base and J by 3 bases, leaving 9 bases between them. CDR1 LGHNA and CDR2 YSLEER come from the germline V gene. CDR3 length equals 14 residues. The CDR3 is CASSQGGRYTEAFF. The DNA of the CDR3 is TGCGCCAGCAGCCAAGGGGGCCGGTACACTGAAGCTTTCTTT.